The source of this T cell receptor (beta chain) is a study of blood T cell repertoires in COVID-19 (dated by TCRdb to the early 2020s). A note on the overall study: The collaborator samples originated in the United States, Italy and Spain and spanned the acute and convalescent phases of COVID-19. Where HLA class I and class II types were available, the types were taken from metadata supplied by the sample provider, not from assay-based typing. The sample metadata nearly always contained a de-identified subject ID, COVID-19 status, age in years and sex. The repertoires were released in a freely available public database meant as a resource for research on the immune response to SARS-CoV-2. The dataset comprised deeply sampled blood TCRbeta repertoires from subjects exposed to, actively infected with, or recovered from COVID-19. Samples were obtained from the ongoing ImmuneRACE study (first 160 participants) and from about 1,300 subjects provided by 6 global collaborators. The prospective study material was composed of cDNA or gDNA derived from T cells, B-cell-depleted T cells, or PBMCs.

TCRbeta CDR3 regions were amplified from genomic DNA by means of the immunoSEQ Assay, a bias-controlled multiplex PCR. Regarding the original processing steps: Nucleated cell counts per sample were estimated from amplification of reference gene primers within the assay. Sequence reads were collapsed and filtered to measure the absolute abundance of every unique TCRbeta CDR3 rearrangement. For each sample, productive Simpson clonality was calculated as the square root of Simpson's diversity index over productive rearrangements. TCRdb provides this immuneACCESS table in a form limited to in-frame rearrangements. Some clones are lacking; in checked studies, under half of them reflect an unresolved V gene, and why the rest are absent is not known. V and J calls and clone size follow that table, whereas D and trimming were derived from the DNA. The sample table holds hundreds of thousands of clones, of which around 90% were seen once. The ten largest clones capture about 2% of the sample.

Another Seattle source contributed samples from volunteer blood donors who had recovered from COVID-19. The collaborating institutions used their own protocols to collect whole blood in K2EDTA tubes. For TCRbeta analysis, collaborator samples were shipped as frozen whole blood, as isolated PBMCs, or as DNA extracted from either sample type. A word on this clone: What this receptor recognizes is not known. No base qualities exist here, and no much larger clone lies one base off it.

V loses 4 bases of germline sequence and J loses 3 bases, and the interval between the two ends is 13 bases. Spanning cysteine to phenylalanine, the CDR3 consists of 15 amino acids. CDR3 DNA only is kept here, 45 bases in frame from base 1. The germline V gene specifies SGDLS as CDR1 and YYNGEE as CDR2. Overall results and qualifications from the work: The quantity of clinical and demographic metadata differed by source and by participant and was supplied without curation.

The sample consisted of peripheral blood. The source of this sequence is a woman between 50 and 59 years old who had recovered from COVID-19. This sequence uses TRBV9 and TRBJ2-2; TRBD1 is a weak D gene call, 6 bases matching. The CDR3 reads as follows: CASSPRQAHTGELFF. At the DNA level, the sequence is TGTGCCAGCAGCCCCCGACAGGCTCACACCGGGGAGCTGTTTTTT.